The following is a TCR beta chain sequence with its context. The data belong to a study of TIL therapy for anti-PD-1-resistant metastatic lung cancer. Sequencing used immunoSEQ v3. Measured with immunoSEQ multiplex PCR; TCRdb has only the in-frame clones, and not every one. The table has tens of thousands of clones, about two thirds seen once. Noted time point: pre-treatment sample, taken before nivolumab and TIL therapy. Tumor tissue came from excised metastases, mostly pleural nodules or supraclavicular lymph nodes. Stage 4 NSCLC adults joined between 2017 and January 2020. This material consisted of tumor tissue, taken at baseline. The source of this sequence is a person between 25 and 79 years old with non-small cell lung cancer.

Here the CDR3 reads CAWTRTGAEQETQYF. The CDR3 DNA reads as TGTGCCTGGACTCGAACAGGTGCCGAACAAGAGACCCAGTACTTC. The chain carries TRBV30 and TRBJ2-5, with a tentative D call TRBD1 (5 bases). V was cut by 4 bases and J by 2 bases, with 17 bases left in between. CDR1 and CDR2 (germline): GTSNPN, SVGIG (reference sequence). There are 15 residues in the CDR3.